The 5 T cell receptor beta chains listed next were all sequenced from one sample in a study of T cells after yellow fever vaccination. TCRdb re-derived calls from the 5' RACE reads in MiXCR, one entry per CDR3 protein. The sample lists some 390,000 distinct CDR3 sequences; approximately 5.7% were seen once. Sequencing used PBMCs, obtained 5 days after the yellow fever booster vaccination. The receptors come from a young man who received the YFV17D yellow fever vaccine.

In its sample, this clonotype was seen many times. V usage is TRBV5-1 and J usage is TRBJ2-3; 11 bases are a match to TRBD2. J was trimmed by 2 bases and V by 0 bases; bases with no gene match: 2. CDR1 and CDR2 (germline): SGHRS, YFSETQ. This CDR3 is built from 16 residues. CDR3 sequence reads: CASSLDSGRATDTQYF. As DNA, the CDR3 is TGCGCCAGCAGCTTGGATAGCGGGAGGGCCACAGATACGCAGTATTTT.

The table lists this clonotype with a count of one. A read error is possible here, since a much larger clone lies one base away. This rearrangement joins TRBV12-3 or TRBV12-4 to TRBJ2-1; D unresolved. There are 13 residues in the CDR3. This CDR3 reads CASSSRQDNERFF. The CDR3 DNA reads as TGTGCCAGCAGTAGCCGACAAGACAATGAGCGGTTCTTC.

This clonotype was recorded a few times. The V call is TRBV28, the J call TRBJ2-7; TRBD1 aligns across 7 bases. The germline V gene encodes CDR1 MDHEN and CDR2 SYDVKM. The CDR3 sequence is 15 residues long. Trimming removed 10 bases from V and 3 bases from J; junction bases left unmatched: 15. This CDR3 reads CATLETINRGYEQYF. The CDR3 DNA reads as TGTGCCACCCTCGAGACTATTAACAGGGGCTACGAGCAGTACTTC.

This clonotype was seen repeatedly, ten times or more. The rearrangement links TRBV14 to TRBJ2-7, with D possibly TRBD2 on 5 matching bases. V lost 4 bases, J lost 5 bases, and 15 bases lay in between. CDR1 is SGHDN, CDR2 FVKESK, per germline. CDR3 length: 14 residues. This CDR3 is CASSPPGRGNEQYF. CDR3 coding DNA: TGTGCCAGCAGCCCCCCCGGCCGAGGGAACGAGCAGTACTTC. Variable domain in full (rest from reference TRBV14 and TRBJ2-7): EAGVTQFPSHSVIEKGQTVTLRCDPISGHDNLYWYRRVMGKEIKFLLHFVKESKQDESGMPNNRFLAERTGGTYSTLKVQPAELEDSGVYFCASSPPGRGNEQYFGPGTRLTVT.

This clonotype was found a few times. This chain connects TRBV7-9 to TRBJ2-2; D possibly corresponds to TRBD2 (5 bases). Germline lookup yields CDR1 SEHNR and CDR2 FQNEAQ (reference sequence). V was clipped by 5 bases and J by 4 bases, with 11 bases between them. The CDR3 totals 14 residues. CDR3 loop: CASSRSTSTGELFF. The CDR3 nucleotides read TGTGCCAGCAGCCGATCAACTAGCACCGGGGAGCTGTTTTTT.